These T cell receptor beta chains were read from a single sample in a study of blood T cell repertoires in COVID-19. Measured with immunoSEQ multiplex PCR; TCRdb has only the in-frame clones, and not every one. The table has a few hundred thousand clones, about 89% seen once. The specimen was peripheral blood. These receptors were obtained from a man aged 25-45 years with acute or convalescent COVID-19. The CDR3 runs from the conserved cysteine through the conserved F or W. D genes are given only for firm matches.

v_call: TRBV9
d_call: -
j_call: TRBJ2-1
cdr3_aa: CASSFSGGSYNEQFF

v_call: TRBV7-9
d_call: -
j_call: TRBJ1-1
cdr3_aa: CASSLEGLGTEAFF

v_call: TRBV29-1
d_call: -
j_call: TRBJ2-1
cdr3_aa: CSGRTGDEQFF

v_call: TRBV27
d_call: -
j_call: TRBJ1-6
cdr3_aa: CASRWENNSPLHF

v_call: TRBV6-1
d_call: TRBD1
j_call: TRBJ1-5
cdr3_aa: CATRFGTGVHQPQHF

v_call: TRBV6-1
d_call: -
j_call: TRBJ1-5
cdr3_aa: CASSEQGLNQPQHF

v_call: TRBV28
d_call: -
j_call: TRBJ2-1
cdr3_aa: CASKFGGLGEQFF

v_call: TRBV27
d_call: -
j_call: TRBJ2-7
cdr3_aa: CASTLSGSGAYEQYF

v_call: TRBV7-3
d_call: TRBD1
j_call: TRBJ2-3
cdr3_aa: CASSMDRGMTDTQYF

v_call: TRBV4-2
d_call: TRBD1
j_call: TRBJ1-1
cdr3_aa: CASSVRGQGERTEAFF

v_call: TRBV3-1/TRBV3-2
d_call: TRBD2
j_call: TRBJ2-1
cdr3_aa: CASSSLAGGYNEQFF

v_call: TRBV28
d_call: -
j_call: TRBJ2-1
cdr3_aa: CASSLGSAGQGNEQFF

v_call: TRBV7-8
d_call: -
j_call: TRBJ1-3
cdr3_aa: CASSLPGAGNTIYF

v_call: TRBV12-3/TRBV12-4
d_call: TRBD1
j_call: TRBJ1-1
cdr3_aa: CASSPRGTEAFF